Sequencing of this T cell receptor (beta chain) was carried out in a study of type 1 and type 2 diabetes patients. Study in general: Samples came from type 1 diabetic, type 2 diabetic or nondiabetic people, recruited in China. T cells were magnetically sorted from PBMCs as CD4+ or CD8+ subsets.

Broader study findings: Some expanded clones seen only in T1D might occur in additional T2D or control samples. Both CD4+ and CD8+ type 2 diabetes repertoires showed significantly higher diversity than type 1.

Germline loops: CDR1 DFQATT, CDR2 SNEGSKA (reference sequence). This CDR3 comprises 11 residues. V was trimmed by 4 bases and J by 5 bases, leaving 8 bases between them. This clonotype has a handful of counts. No antigen is known for it. Genomic DNA was the PCR template. Amplification of the beta chain CDR3 used 30 forward and 13 reverse multiplex primers. TCRdb ran MiXCR on the multiplex PCR reads and lists one entry per CDR3 protein. The sample includes about 270,000 distinct CDR3 sequences, approximately 45% of them seen just once. The sequence was collected from a young man with type 2 diabetes. The sequenced material came from peripheral blood mononuclear cells (PBMCs). The chain employs TRBV20-1 and TRBJ2-5; D gene ambiguous. The CDR3 DNA is TGCAGTGCTAACAAAGTGGAGACCCAGTACTTC. Amino acid sequence: CSANKVETQYF.